Reported below is one T cell receptor (beta chain). Its specificity is not known. This entry belongs to a study of T cells after yellow fever vaccination. This CDR3 spans 12 amino acids. Trimming took off 1 base at V and 5 bases at J, with 6 bases between the two ends. General study findings and limits: Primary-vaccination clones mostly resurfaced post-booster (about 95% CD4, roughly 90% CD8).

Via MiXCR, TCRdb re-called the 5' RACE reads, giving one row per CDR3 protein. Among over 300,000 distinct CDR3 sequences listed, about 4% were seen once. This specimen was PBMCs, taken 5 days after the yellow fever booster vaccination. The source is a young man who received the YFV17D yellow fever vaccine. V usage is TRBV12-3 or TRBV12-4 and J usage is TRBJ2-7; D is undetermined. The CDR3 spells CASSLGYHEQYF. The CDR3 DNA reads as TGTGCCAGCAGTTTAGGGTACCACGAGCAGTACTTC.